These T cell receptor beta chains were read from a single sample in a study of blood T cell repertoires in COVID-19. Profiled with immunoSEQ multiplex PCR; TCRdb holds only in-frame clones, not every one. The sample carries about 150,000 clones, around four fifths recorded once. The sequenced sample consisted of peripheral blood. These receptors were taken from a human donor in a cohort sampled during active COVID-19. Both conserved end residues are part of each CDR3. Fields, in order: V gene, clone size, D gene, J gene, CDR3 DNA, CDR3 protein. D genes are given only for firm matches. Part of the rows lack a size; the others show once, few, many or a class for expanded clones.

>TRBV15|few|.|TRBJ1-5
TGTGCCACCAGCTCGGAGGGGTTTGGGAATCAGCCCCAGCATTTT
CATSSEGFGNQPQHF
>TRBV5-4|.|.|TRBJ1-2
TGTGCCAGCAGCTTGCCCCAGAATATTAACTATGGCTACACCTTC
CASSLPQNINYGYTF
>TRBV11-3|.|.|TRBJ2-4
TGTGCCAGCAGCTCTCAGGTCGAAGACATTCAGTACTTC
CASSSQVEDIQYF
>TRBV4-1|.|.|TRBJ1-3
TGCGCCAGCAGCCAAGGGCCAGGGGCTGGAAACACCATATATTTT
CASSQGPGAGNTIYF
>TRBV19|.|.|TRBJ2-3
TGTGCCAGTAGTGGACAAACAGGGGATACGCAGTATTTT
CASSGQTGDTQYF
>TRBV3-1/TRBV3-2|.|.|TRBJ1-5
TGTGCCAGCAGCCGTTCCAGGGATCAGCCCCAGCATTTT
CASSRSRDQPQHF
>TRBV3-1/TRBV3-2|.|.|TRBJ2-1
TGTGCCAGCGGGAGTCAGACCGGGAATGAGCAGTTCTTC
CASGSQTGNEQFF
>TRBV19|few|.|TRBJ1-1
TGTGCCAGTAGTATAGGGGGCGCGGGGACTGAAGCTTTCTTT
CASSIGGAGTEAFF
>TRBV19|once|TRBD2|TRBJ2-1
TGTGCCAGTACCAGCGGGACTAGAGGTTACAATGAGCAGTTCTTC
CASTSGTRGYNEQFF
>TRBV3-1/TRBV3-2|.|TRBD1|TRBJ2-1
TGTGCCAGCAGCCAAGCGGACAGGGTCTACAATGAGCAGTTCTTC
CASSQADRVYNEQFF
>TRBV5-1|.|.|TRBJ1-5
TGCGCCAGCAGCTTGGAAGGGGCGCGAAGCAATCAGCCCCAGCATTTT
CASSLEGARSNQPQHF
>TRBV4-3|few|.|TRBJ1-4
TGCGCCAGCAGCCAAGAGGCTCAAACTAATGAAAAACTGTTTTTT
CASSQEAQTNEKLFF
>TRBV3-1/TRBV3-2|.|.|TRBJ1-4
TGTGCCAGCAGCCAGCGGACAAGGAGTGAAAAACTGTTTTTT
CASSQRTRSEKLFF
>TRBV7-2|.|TRBD2|TRBJ2-3
TGTGCCACGGCGGGGGACACAGATACGCAGTATTTT
CATAGDTDTQYF
>TRBV4-1|.|TRBD1|TRBJ2-2
TGCGCCAGCAGCCAGGACCGGGAGACAGGGGGTTCCGGGGAGCTGTTTTTT
CASSQDRETGGSGELFF
>TRBV6-5|.|.|TRBJ1-2
TGTGCCAGCAGTTACTCCCAGAACAACCTCTACACCTTC
CASSYSQNNLYTF
>TRBV5-4|few|TRBD2|TRBJ2-1
TGTGCCAGCAGCTTGGCTCAGCGGGGGTTTTTGGGGCAGTTCTTC
CASSLAQRGFLGQFF
>TRBV12-3/TRBV12-4|.|.|TRBJ1-2
TGTGCCAGCAGTTTGGGGGGACACTATGGCTACACCTTC
CASSLGGHYGYTF
>TRBV28|.|.|TRBJ1-2
TGTGCCAGCAGTTTATACAGGGAGAGAGGCTACACCTTC
CASSLYRERGYTF
>TRBV7-2|.|.|TRBJ2-1
TGTGCCAGCAGCTTAGTGGCGGCCAGCTCCTACAATGAGCAGTTCTTC
CASSLVAASSYNEQFF
>TRBV12-3/TRBV12-4|.|TRBD1|TRBJ2-3
TGTGCCAGCAAGACAGGGGACACAGATACGCAGTATTTT
CASKTGDTDTQYF
>TRBV5-1|.|.|TRBJ2-1
TGCGCCAGCAGCTTGGGACTGAACAATGAGCAGTTCTTC
CASSLGLNNEQFF
>TRBV6-1|.|.|TRBJ2-1
TGTGCCAGCAGTGAAGTGGTGGGGAGTGAGCAGTTCTTC
CASSEVVGSEQFF
>TRBV3-1/TRBV3-2|.|.|TRBJ1-6
TGTGCCAGCACCACCACAGGTTTTAGCTCCTATAATTCACCCCTCCACTTT
CASTTTGFSSYNSPLHF
>TRBV24-1|.|TRBD2|TRBJ2-1
TGTGCCACCAGTGATTCCACTAGCGGGGGAACCTACAATGAGCAGTTCTTC
CATSDSTSGGTYNEQFF
>TRBV5-1|.|TRBD2|TRBJ2-3
TGCGCCAGCAGCTCCCTCCTGACTAGCGCTAGCACAGATACGCAGTATTTT
CASSSLLTSASTDTQYF
>TRBV18|.|TRBD1|TRBJ1-6
TGTGCCAGCTCACATACCGGACAGGGGATAGGGGATGCTAATTCACCCCTCCACTTT
CASSHTGQGIGDANSPLHF
>TRBV5-1|.|.|TRBJ2-2
TGCGCCAGCAGCCTAGGCCAGGGGGGCGCCGGGGAGCTGTTTTTT
CASSLGQGGAGELFF